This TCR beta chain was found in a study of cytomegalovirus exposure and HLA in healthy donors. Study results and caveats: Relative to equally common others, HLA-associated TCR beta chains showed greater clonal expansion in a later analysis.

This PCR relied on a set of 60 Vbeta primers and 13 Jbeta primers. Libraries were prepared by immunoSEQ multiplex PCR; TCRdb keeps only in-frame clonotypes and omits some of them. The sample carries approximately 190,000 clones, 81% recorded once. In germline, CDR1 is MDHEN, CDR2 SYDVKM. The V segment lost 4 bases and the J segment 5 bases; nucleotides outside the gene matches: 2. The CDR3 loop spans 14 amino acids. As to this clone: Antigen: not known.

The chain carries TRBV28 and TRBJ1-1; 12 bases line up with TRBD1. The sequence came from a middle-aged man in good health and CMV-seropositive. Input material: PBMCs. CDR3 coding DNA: TGTGCCAGCAGTTGGGACAGGGGGCGGACTGAAGCTTTCTTT. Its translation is CASSWDRGRTEAFF.